The rows below give T cell receptor beta chains drawn from one sample of a study of blood T cell repertoires in COVID-19. Clones were sequenced by immunoSEQ multiplex PCR, and TCRdb holds only the in-frame ones, with some missing. This table has 120,000 to 150,000 clones, approximately 90% appearing once. The sequenced material came from peripheral blood. The receptors here all came from a man aged 18 to 35 with COVID-19, enrolled during active disease. The CDR3 runs from the conserved cysteine through the conserved F or W. Each record gives: clone size, V gene, J gene, CDR3 protein. For some rows the clone size is stated as once, few or many, or as a class when expanded; others skip it.

NA	TRBV27	TRBJ1-5	CASSAGFDQPQHF
once	TRBV6-2/TRBV6-3	TRBJ2-7	CASSYGHSSYEQYF
few	TRBV25-1	TRBJ1-5	CASSEGTGWNSNQPQHF
NA	TRBV6-6	TRBJ2-6	CASRELSSGANVLTF
NA	TRBV4-1	TRBJ2-1	CASSQAWASGTTYNEQFF
NA	TRBV6-5	TRBJ2-5	CASSPGLALETQYF
NA	TRBV9	TRBJ2-7	CASSPRSGRTYEQYF
NA	TRBV7-9	TRBJ2-1	CASSLVRLRGYNEQFF
NA	TRBV21-1	TRBJ1-2	CASSFHYRTGSGTVYGYTF
NA	TRBV7-2	TRBJ2-2	CASSLYLVAGETGELFF
once	TRBV5-6	TRBJ2-1	CASRGEGRNEQFF
NA	TRBV6-5	TRBJ2-5	CASSQGGGWETQYF
NA	TRBV6-2/TRBV6-3	TRBJ2-7	CASSYEGRGLRVYEQYF
NA	TRBV11-3	TRBJ2-5	CASSPGGRETQYF
NA	TRBV5-4	TRBJ1-1	CASSLNIRDRGRNTEAFF
NA	TRBV7-2	TRBJ2-1	CASSPVAGGSYNEQFF
NA	TRBV9	TRBJ1-2	CASSVRGNYGYTF
NA	TRBV28	TRBJ2-7	CASSLFLASGYEQYF
NA	TRBV29-1	TRBJ2-2	CSVATGGKSTGELFF
NA	TRBV15	TRBJ1-2	CATSRESGGGGLGYTF
NA	TRBV7-6	TRBJ2-5	CASSLVPSGVQETQYF
NA	TRBV24-1	TRBJ2-7	CATSDSSSLAGDEQYF
once	TRBV15	TRBJ2-3	CATSAATDTQYF